A single sample is the source of the 9 T cell receptor beta chains below, sequenced in a study of patients and donors after allogeneic stem cell transplantation. From the RT-PCR reads, TCRdb called clonotypes with MiXCR, one entry per CDR3 protein. The sample shows 95,000 to 120,000 distinct CDR3 sequences, around 33% of them seen only once. The source material was blood, either unsorted or a sorted T cell fraction (not recorded which). Every receptor here comes from a human donor who was either an allogeneic HSCT recipient or a stem cell or donor lymphocyte infusion donor (not recorded which). It is not recorded whose cells these are; they may come from a transplant donor.

This clonotype showed up just a few times. This chain joins TRBV6-6 and TRBJ1-5; 9 positions agree with TRBD1. V was pared by 7 bases and J by 0 bases, with 4 bases of the junction left unmatched. The CDR3 length is 15 residues. In germline, CDR1 is MNHNY, CDR2 SVGAGI (reference sequence). The CDR3 reads CASNRQGVSNQPQHF. CDR3 coding DNA: TGTGCCAGCAATCGACAGGGGGTTAGCAATCAGCCCCAGCATTTT.

This clonotype was counted only a few times. This chain uses TRBV7-8 with TRBJ1-5, with 8 positions matching TRBD1. Trimming cost V 6 bases and J 0 bases; bases outside gene matches: 10. The germline V gene encodes CDR1 SGHVS and CDR2 FQNEAQ. The CDR3 is 17 residues long. The CDR3 DNA sequence: TGTGCCAGCAGTAATGCAGGGGGCCCCCTTAGCAATCAGCCCCAGCATTTT. This translates into CASSNAGGPLSNQPQHF.

This clonotype has only a few counts. The chain carries TRBV4-3 and TRBJ1-5, with D unclear. This CDR3 comprises 13 residues. Germline V gene data show CDR1 as LGHNA and CDR2 as YSLEER. V was pared by 0 bases and J by 6 bases, with 6 bases between. This CDR3 is CASSQEPGQPQHF. The CDR3 bases are TGCGCCAGCAGCCAAGAACCGGGTCAGCCCCAGCATTTT.

The chain combines TRBV6-6 with TRBJ1-1; 8 bases line up with TRBD1. Per germline, CDR1 MNHNY and CDR2 SVGAGI (reference sequence). V shed 5 bases, J shed 0 bases, and the junction held 8 bases outside the gene matches. This CDR3 contains 16 residues. The CDR3 coding sequence is TGTGCCAGCAGTCCCCCTGACAGGGGCCTGAACACTGAAGCTTTCTTT. Its protein product is CASSPPDRGLNTEAFF.

V is TRBV5-1 and J is TRBJ2-1; D may be TRBD1 (6 bases). Germline CDR1 is SGHRS and CDR2 is YFSETQ. Trimming took 4 bases from V and 3 from J, leaving 8 bases between them. CDR3 length: 13 amino acids. This chain's CDR3 is CASSMTGYNEQFF. As DNA, the CDR3 is TGCGCCAGCAGCATGACAGGCTACAATGAGCAGTTCTTC. Full variable domain (missing parts from reference TRBV5-1 and TRBJ2-1): KAGVTQTPRYLIKTRGQQVTLSCSPISGHRSVSWYQQTPGQGLQFLFEYFSETQRNKGNFPGRFSGRQFSNSRSEMNVSTLELGDSALYLCASSMTGYNEQFFGPGTRLTVL.

This clonotype has just a few counts. This chain uses TRBV5-1 with TRBJ2-3; 15 nucleotides align to TRBD2. CDR1 is SGHRS, CDR2 YFSETQ, per germline. V lost 3 bases and J lost 3; bases outside the gene matches: 2. The CDR3 consists of 16 residues. The DNA of the CDR3 is TGCGCCAGCAGCTACGGACTAGCGGGAGGGACAGATACGCAGTATTTT. Translated, it gives CASSYGLAGGTDTQYF. The full variable domain, in which reference TRBV5-1 and TRBJ2-3 provide the parts outside the CDR3, is KAGVTQTPRYLIKTRGQQVTLSCSPISGHRSVSWYQQTPGQGLQFLFEYFSETQRNKGNFPGRFSGRQFSNSRSEMNVSTLELGDSALYLCASSYGLAGGTDTQYFGPGTRLTVL.

This clonotype has only a few counts. V is TRBV12-3 or TRBV12-4 and J is TRBJ1-2; D unresolved. The V end lost 4 bases, the J end lost 8 bases, and 5 bases lay between the germline ends. The CDR3 sequence is 10 residues long. CDR3 region: CASSYQGYTF. As DNA, the CDR3 is TGTGCCAGCAGTTACCAGGGCTACACCTTC.

The rearrangement uses TRBV7-2 and TRBJ2-3, with 12 nucleotides matching TRBD2. Germline V gene lookup returns CDR1 SGHTA and CDR2 FQGNSA. The CDR3 loop spans 15 amino acids. J was trimmed by 8 bases and V by 2 bases; bases with no gene match: 5. This CDR3 reads CASSLRLAGGPTQYF. The CDR3 bases are TGTGCCAGCAGCTTACGGCTAGCGGGAGGGCCTACGCAGTATTTT.

The chain carries TRBV29-1 and TRBJ2-7, with TRBD1 matching 11 bases. The CDR3 extends over 13 amino acids. Germline values: CDR1 SQVTM, CDR2 ANQGSEA. J gave up 6 bases and V 6 bases, and 7 bases lay outside the gene matches. In DNA, the CDR3 is TGCAGCGTCGTCGGACAGGGGGCGTCCGAGCAGTACTTC. It is translated as CSVVGQGASEQYF.